This TCR beta chain is from a study of T cells after posttransplantation cyclophosphamide listed by TCRdb under 2016. Turning to the overall study: Using TRB sequencing, the study followed how the T cell repertoire rebuilt after myeloablative bone marrow transplantation with posttransplantation cyclophosphamide given as GVHD prophylaxis. Samples from under 40 PTCy-treated patients, along with samples from 15 to 20 of their related bone marrow donors, underwent antigen receptor sequencing. Blood from all 35 or so PTCy patients who had 1-year posttransplant specimens underwent TRB sequencing. TRB sequencing was also done on up to about 3 additional blood samples from 2 to 5.2 years after transplant in 3 patients, and on pretransplant blood from a handful of patients. Because TRA and TRB clonality correlated tightly in roughly nine samples, the subsequent TCR analyses were limited to TRB only. Public TRB sequences were queried against a database of over 3,600 sequences associated with responses to pathogens, tumor antigens, self-antigens and alloantigens. What the research found in general, with its limitations: Donor-recipient similarity was low at 1-2 months but increased during the first year, and donor CD8+ memory clones often dominated later blood repertoires. The TRB repertoires of T cells infiltrating skin or the GI tract showed only limited overlap with the TRB repertoires found in blood. Across a few dozen patients, TRB clonality was highly associated with recipient CMV seropositivity and CMV reactivation, and diversity in PTCy patients was similar to diversity in CNI/methotrexate controls.

TRB sequencing used genomic DNA with the immunoSEQ assay at survey resolution or the hsTCRB kit. In the authors' own workflow: The immunoSEQ software was used for initial read processing, and the LymphoSeq R package was used for repertoire analyses. Clonality was calculated as 1 minus normalized Shannon entropy, and the Gini coefficient was also calculated for each TRB dataset. To infer phenotypes in unsorted samples, TRB sequences from sorted subsets of the recipient or donor were mapped onto unsorted samples from the same recipient. TCRdb carries this immuneACCESS record with in-frame sequences only. Its versions omit some clonotypes, under half of them owing to an unresolved V gene in the studies checked, with the rest unexplained. Clone size and the V and J calls come from that table; the DNA yielded D and trimming. The table records more than 40,000 clones for this sample, and not one of them appears only once. Of the sample, 2% to 2.5% falls within the top ten clones.

Related bone marrow donors provided peripheral blood samples on the day of marrow donation. Peripheral blood and bone marrow mononuclear cells were isolated by Ficoll-Hypaque density centrifugation and cryopreserved. Taken from the germline V gene, the CDR1 and CDR2 loops are LGHNA and YNFKEQ. The germline V end is reduced by 4 bases and the J end by 5 bases; junction bases left unmatched: 12. The CDR3, from cysteine to phenylalanine, totals 16 residues. Solely the CDR3 DNA is kept, with 48 bases framed from the first base. This clone was counted ten times or more. This clone's antigen is unknown. Base quality data are lacking; no much larger clone is found one base away.

Sequencing input: PBMCs. Recombination connected TRBV4-2 to TRBJ2-7; 9 central nucleotides agree with TRBD2. The receptor was isolated from a man between 40 and 49 years old in good health, CMV-negative, and a related stem cell transplant donor. CDR3 sequence: CASSPRFGGRADEQYF. The DNA sequence follows: TGTGCCAGCAGCCCCCGTTTTGGCGGGAGGGCCGACGAGCAGTACTTC.